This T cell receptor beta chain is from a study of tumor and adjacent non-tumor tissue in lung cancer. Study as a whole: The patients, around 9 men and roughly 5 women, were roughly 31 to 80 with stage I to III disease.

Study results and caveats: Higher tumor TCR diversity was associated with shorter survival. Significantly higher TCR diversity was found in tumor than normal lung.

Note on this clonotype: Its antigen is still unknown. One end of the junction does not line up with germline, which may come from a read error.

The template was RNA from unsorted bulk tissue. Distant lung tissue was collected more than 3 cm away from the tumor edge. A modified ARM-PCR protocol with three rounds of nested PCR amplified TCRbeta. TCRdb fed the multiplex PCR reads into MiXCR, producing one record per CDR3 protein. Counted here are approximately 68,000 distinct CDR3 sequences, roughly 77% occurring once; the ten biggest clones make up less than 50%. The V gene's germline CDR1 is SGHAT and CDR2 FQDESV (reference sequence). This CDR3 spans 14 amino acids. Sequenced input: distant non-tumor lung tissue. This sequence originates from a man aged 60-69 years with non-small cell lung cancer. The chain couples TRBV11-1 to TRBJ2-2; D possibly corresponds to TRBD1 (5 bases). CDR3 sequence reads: CAGSSLQGPGELFF. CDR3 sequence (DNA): TGTGCCGGCAGCTCCCTGCAGGGCCCCGGGGAGCTGTTTTTT.